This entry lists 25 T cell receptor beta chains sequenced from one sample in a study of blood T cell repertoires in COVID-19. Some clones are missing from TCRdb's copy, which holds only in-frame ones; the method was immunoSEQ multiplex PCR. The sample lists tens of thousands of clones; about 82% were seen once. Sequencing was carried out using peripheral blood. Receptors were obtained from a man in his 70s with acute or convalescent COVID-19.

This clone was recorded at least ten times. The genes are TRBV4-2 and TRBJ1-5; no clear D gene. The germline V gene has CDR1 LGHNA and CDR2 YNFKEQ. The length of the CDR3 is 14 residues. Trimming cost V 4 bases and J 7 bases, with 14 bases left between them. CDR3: CASSPEEWSQPQHF. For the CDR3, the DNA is TGTGCCAGCAGCCCGGAGGAATGGAGCCAGCCCCAGCATTTT.

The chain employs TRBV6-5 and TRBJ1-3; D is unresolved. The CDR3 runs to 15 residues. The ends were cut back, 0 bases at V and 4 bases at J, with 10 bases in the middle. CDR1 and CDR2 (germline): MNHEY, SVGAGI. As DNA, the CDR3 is TGTGCCAGCAGTTACTCGATGGCACAGGGAAACACCATATATTTT. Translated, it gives CASSYSMAQGNTIYF.

The CDR3 protein is CASSTEGQGGNTIYF. The CDR3 DNA follows: TGCGCCAGCAGCACCGAGGGACAGGGTGGAAACACCATATATTTT. The genes are TRBV5-1 and TRBJ1-3, with 9 bases that match TRBD1. V was pared by 4 bases and J by 3 bases, with 5 bases of the junction left unmatched. Germline assignment: CDR1 SGHRS and CDR2 YFSETQ. This CDR3 region has 15 residues.

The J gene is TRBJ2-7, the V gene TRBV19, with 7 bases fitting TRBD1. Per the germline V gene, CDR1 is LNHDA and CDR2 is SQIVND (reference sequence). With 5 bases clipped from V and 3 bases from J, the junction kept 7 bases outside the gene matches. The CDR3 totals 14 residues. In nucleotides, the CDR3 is TGTGCCAGTAGTCGCCGACAGGGATTCTACGAGCAGTACTTC. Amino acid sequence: CASSRRQGFYEQYF.

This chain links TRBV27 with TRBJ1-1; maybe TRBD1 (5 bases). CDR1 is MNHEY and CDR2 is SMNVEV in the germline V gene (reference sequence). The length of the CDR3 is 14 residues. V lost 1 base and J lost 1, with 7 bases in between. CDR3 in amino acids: CASSLYGQNTEAFF. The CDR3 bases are TGTGCCAGCAGTTTATATGGACAGAACACTGAAGCTTTCTTT.

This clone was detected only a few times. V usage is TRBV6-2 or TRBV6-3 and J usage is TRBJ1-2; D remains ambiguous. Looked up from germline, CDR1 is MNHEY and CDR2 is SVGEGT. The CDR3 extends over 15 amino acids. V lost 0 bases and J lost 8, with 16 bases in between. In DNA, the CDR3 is TGTGCCAGCAGTTACTCGATCCGGGGTATGGGCGGCTACACCTTC. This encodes CASSYSIRGMGGYTF.

In DNA, the CDR3 is TGTGCCAGCAGAATTGGACAGGGTGGAGGCTACACCTTC. Encoded protein: CASRIGQGGGYTF. The rearrangement links TRBV6-5 to TRBJ1-2, with 8 bases fitting TRBD1. The germline V gene has CDR1 MNHEY and CDR2 SVGAGI. V lost 6 bases and J lost 8; bases outside the gene matches: 8. The CDR3 is made up of 13 amino acids.

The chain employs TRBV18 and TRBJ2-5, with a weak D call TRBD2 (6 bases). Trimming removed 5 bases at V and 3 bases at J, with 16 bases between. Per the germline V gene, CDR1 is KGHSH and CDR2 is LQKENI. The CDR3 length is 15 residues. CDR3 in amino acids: CASSLTGVMKETQYF. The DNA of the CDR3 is TGTGCCAGCTCATTGACGGGGGTTATGAAAGAGACCCAGTACTTC.

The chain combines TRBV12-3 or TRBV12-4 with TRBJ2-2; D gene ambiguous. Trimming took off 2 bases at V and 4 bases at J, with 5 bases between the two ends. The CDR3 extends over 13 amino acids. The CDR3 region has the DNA TGTGCCAGCAGTTTATACAGCACCGGGGAGCTGTTTTTT. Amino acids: CASSLYSTGELFF.

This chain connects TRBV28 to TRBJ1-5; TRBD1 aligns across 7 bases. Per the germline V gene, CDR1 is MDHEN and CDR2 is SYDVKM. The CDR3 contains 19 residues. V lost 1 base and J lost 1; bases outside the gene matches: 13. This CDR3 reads CASSLLSYAARGSNQPQHF. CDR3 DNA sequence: TGTGCCAGCAGTTTATTATCTTATGCGGCCAGGGGGAGCAATCAGCCCCAGCATTTT.

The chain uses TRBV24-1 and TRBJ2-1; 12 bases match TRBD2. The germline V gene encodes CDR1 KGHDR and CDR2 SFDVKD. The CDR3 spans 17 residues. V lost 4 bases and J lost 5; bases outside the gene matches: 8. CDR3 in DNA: TGTGCCACCAGTGACCCGACTAGCGGGGGCCAGAACAATGAGCAGTTCTTC. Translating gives CATSDPTSGGQNNEQFF.

CDR3 DNA sequence: TGTGCCAGTAGCAGTACCCGGAACACTGAAGCTTTCTTT. This encodes CASSSTRNTEAFF. The genes are TRBV19 and TRBJ1-1; D not certain. There are 13 residues in the CDR3. Germline V gene sequence: CDR1 LNHDA, CDR2 SQIVND (reference sequence). The V and J ends lost 6 bases and 1 base respectively, with 9 bases between them.

The CDR3 loop reads CASSQTWMGTGGNDNEQFF. The CDR3 coding sequence is TGCGCCAGCAGTCAAACCTGGATGGGTACGGGGGGGAATGACAATGAGCAGTTCTTC. The chain links TRBV23-1 to TRBJ2-1; 8 bases align to TRBD2. TRBV23-1 qualifies as an ORF whose function is uncertain. The CDR3 has 19 residues. V shed 2 bases and J 5 bases; nucleotides not matched to a gene: 17.

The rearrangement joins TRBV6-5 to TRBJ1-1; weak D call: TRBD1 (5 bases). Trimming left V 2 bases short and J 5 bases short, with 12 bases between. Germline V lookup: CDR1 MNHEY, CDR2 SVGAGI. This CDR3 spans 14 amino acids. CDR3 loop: CASSYGGALTEAFF. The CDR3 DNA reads TGTGCCAGCAGTTACGGTGGGGCGCTAACTGAAGCTTTCTTT.

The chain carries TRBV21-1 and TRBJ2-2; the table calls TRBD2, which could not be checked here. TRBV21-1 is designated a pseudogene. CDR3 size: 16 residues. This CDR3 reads CASSKKGTSGTGELFF. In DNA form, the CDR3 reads TGTGCCAGCAGCAAAAAAGGGACTAGTGGTACCGGGGAGCTGTTTTTT.

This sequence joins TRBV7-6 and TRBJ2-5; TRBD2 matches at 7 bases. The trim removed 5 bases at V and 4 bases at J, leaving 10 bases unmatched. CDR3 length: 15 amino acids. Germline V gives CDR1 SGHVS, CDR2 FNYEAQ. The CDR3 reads CASSPLMGGGETQYF. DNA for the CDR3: TGTGCCAGCAGCCCCTTAATGGGGGGGGGAGAGACCCAGTACTTC.

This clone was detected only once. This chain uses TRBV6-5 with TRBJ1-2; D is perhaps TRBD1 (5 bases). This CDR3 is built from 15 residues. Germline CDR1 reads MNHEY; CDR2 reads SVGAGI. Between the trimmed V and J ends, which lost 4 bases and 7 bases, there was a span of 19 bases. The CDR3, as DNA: TGTGCCAGCAGTTCCTCTAAGAAGGGGTCGGGTGGCTACACCTTC. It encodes CASSSSKKGSGGYTF.

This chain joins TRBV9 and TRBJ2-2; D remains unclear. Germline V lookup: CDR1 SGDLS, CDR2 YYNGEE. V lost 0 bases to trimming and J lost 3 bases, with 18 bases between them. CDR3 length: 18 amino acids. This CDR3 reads CASSVGVGGADYTGELFF. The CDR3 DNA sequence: TGTGCCAGCAGCGTAGGGGTTGGTGGAGCCGATTACACCGGGGAGCTGTTTTTT.

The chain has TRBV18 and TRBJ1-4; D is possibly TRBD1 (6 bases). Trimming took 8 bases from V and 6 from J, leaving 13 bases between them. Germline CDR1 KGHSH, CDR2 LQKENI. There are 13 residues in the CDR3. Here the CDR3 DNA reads TGTGCCAGCAACAGGGCGCGGGATGAAAAACTGTTTTTT. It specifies CASNRARDEKLFF.

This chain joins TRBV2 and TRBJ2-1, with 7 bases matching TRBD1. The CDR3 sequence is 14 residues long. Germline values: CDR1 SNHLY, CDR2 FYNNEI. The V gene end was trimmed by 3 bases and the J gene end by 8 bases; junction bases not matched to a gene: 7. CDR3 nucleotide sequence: TGTGCCAGCAGTGAGACCACAGGGGTTGATGAGCAGTTCTTC. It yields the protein CASSETTGVDEQFF.

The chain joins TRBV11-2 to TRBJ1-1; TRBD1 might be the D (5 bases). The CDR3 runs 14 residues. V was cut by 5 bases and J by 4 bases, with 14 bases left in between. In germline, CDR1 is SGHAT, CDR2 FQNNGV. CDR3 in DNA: TGTGCCAGCAGCCCGACAGCCGTGAGCACTGAAGCTTTCTTT. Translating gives CASSPTAVSTEAFF.

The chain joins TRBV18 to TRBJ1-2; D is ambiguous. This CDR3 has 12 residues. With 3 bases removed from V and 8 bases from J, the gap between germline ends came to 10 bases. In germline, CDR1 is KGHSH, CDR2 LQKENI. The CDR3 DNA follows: TGTGCCAGCTCACCCGAGGTGCTGGGCTACACCTTC. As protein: CASSPEVLGYTF.

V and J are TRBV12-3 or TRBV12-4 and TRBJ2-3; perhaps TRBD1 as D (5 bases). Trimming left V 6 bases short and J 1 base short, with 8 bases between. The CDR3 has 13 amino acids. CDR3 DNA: TGTGCCAGCAGGCCGACAGGCACAGATACGCAGTATTTT. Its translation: CASRPTGTDTQYF.

CDR3 nucleotide sequence: TGTGCTAGTGGTAACCCCCACAGGACAGGAGATGAGCAGTTCTTC. Residues: CASGNPHRTGDEQFF. V is TRBV12-5 and J is TRBJ2-1, with 7 positions matching TRBD1. CDR3 length equals 15 residues. The germline V gene has CDR1 LGHNT and CDR2 FRNRAP. With V trimmed by 5 bases and J by 8 bases, 12 bases remained unmatched. The full variable domain, in which reference TRBV12-5 and TRBJ2-1 provide the parts outside the CDR3, is DARVTQTPRHKVTEMGQEVTMRCQPILGHNTVFWYRQTMMQGLELLAYFRNRAPLDDSGMPKDRFSAEMPDATLATLKIQPSEPRDSAVYFCASGNPHRTGDEQFFGPGTRLTVL.

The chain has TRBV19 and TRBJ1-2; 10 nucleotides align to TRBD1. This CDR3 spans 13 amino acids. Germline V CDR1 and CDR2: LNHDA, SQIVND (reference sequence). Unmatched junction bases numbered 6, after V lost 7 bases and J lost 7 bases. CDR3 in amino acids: CASTAGTGVGYTF. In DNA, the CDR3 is TGTGCCAGTACCGCCGGGACAGGGGTTGGCTACACCTTC. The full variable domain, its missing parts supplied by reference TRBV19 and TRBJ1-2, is DGGITQSPKYLFRKEGQNVTLSCEQNLNHDAMYWYRQDPGQGLRLIYYSQIVNDFQKGDIAEGYSVSREKKESFPLTVTSAQKNPTAFYLCASTAGTGVGYTFGSGTRLTVV.